This T cell receptor beta chain was sequenced during a study of cytomegalovirus exposure and HLA in healthy donors. Germline CDR1 SGHRS, CDR2 YFSETQ. This CDR3 comprises 15 residues. The V and J ends lost 2 bases and 1 base respectively, with 11 bases between them. Study-wide results and limits: HLA alleles showed associations with 15,000 to 20,000 TCR beta sequences in a later analysis, at a 0.05 false discovery rate. Clonal expansion, a later analysis showed, was greater in HLA-associated TCR beta chains than in equally common others. There were under 200 TCR beta chains listed as cytomegalovirus-associated.

Researchers ran the PCR with 60 Vbeta and 13 Jbeta primers. Repertoires were generated with immunoSEQ multiplex PCR, while TCRdb's copy carries only in-frame clones and drops some. The repertoire holds 200,000 to 250,000 clones, roughly 80% seen once, with 2.5% to 3.5% in the top ten. Details on this clone: Its antigen is currently unknown.

The material sequenced was PBMCs. The V gene is TRBV5-1, the J gene TRBJ2-3; D ambiguous. This clonotype originated in a man under 40 in good health and CMV-seronegative. The CDR3, as DNA: TGCGCCAGCAGCTTTCAACCCCGAGGCACAGATACGCAGTATTTT. It encodes CASSFQPRGTDTQYF.